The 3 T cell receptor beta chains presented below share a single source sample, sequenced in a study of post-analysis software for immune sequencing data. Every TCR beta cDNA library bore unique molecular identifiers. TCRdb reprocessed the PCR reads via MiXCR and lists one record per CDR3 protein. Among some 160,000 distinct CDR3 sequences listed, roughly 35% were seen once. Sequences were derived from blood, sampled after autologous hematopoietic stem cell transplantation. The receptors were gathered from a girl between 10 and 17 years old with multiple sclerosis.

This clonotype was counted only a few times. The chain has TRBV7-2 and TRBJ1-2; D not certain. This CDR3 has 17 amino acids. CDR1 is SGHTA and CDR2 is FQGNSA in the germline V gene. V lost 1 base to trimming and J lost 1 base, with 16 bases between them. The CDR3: CASSLGGVGPSNYGYTF. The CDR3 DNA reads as TGTGCCAGCAGCTTAGGAGGCGTTGGGCCGAGTAACTATGGCTACACCTTC.

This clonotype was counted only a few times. The CDR3 bases are TGTGCCAGCAGGGACCGGGAGGGCCCCGGGACAGATACGCAGTATTTT. Amino acid sequence: CASRDREGPGTDTQYF. The chain uses TRBV7-8 and TRBJ2-3; TRBD2 agrees at 8 bases. This CDR3 region has 16 residues. Trimming removed 6 bases from V and 3 bases from J; junction bases left unmatched: 11. Germline CDR1 and CDR2: SGHVS and FQNEAQ.

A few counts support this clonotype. In nucleotides, the CDR3 is TGCGCCAGCAGCCAAACGACAGGCCCAGGGGGCTACGAGCAGTACTTC. Encoded protein: CASSQTTGPGGYEQYF. The chain is built from TRBV4-3 and TRBJ2-7; TRBD1 matches 7 bases. The J segment lost 3 bases and the V segment lost 2 bases, leaving 10 bases of the junction unmatched. Germline CDR1 and CDR2: LGHNA and YSLEER. The CDR3 spans 16 residues.